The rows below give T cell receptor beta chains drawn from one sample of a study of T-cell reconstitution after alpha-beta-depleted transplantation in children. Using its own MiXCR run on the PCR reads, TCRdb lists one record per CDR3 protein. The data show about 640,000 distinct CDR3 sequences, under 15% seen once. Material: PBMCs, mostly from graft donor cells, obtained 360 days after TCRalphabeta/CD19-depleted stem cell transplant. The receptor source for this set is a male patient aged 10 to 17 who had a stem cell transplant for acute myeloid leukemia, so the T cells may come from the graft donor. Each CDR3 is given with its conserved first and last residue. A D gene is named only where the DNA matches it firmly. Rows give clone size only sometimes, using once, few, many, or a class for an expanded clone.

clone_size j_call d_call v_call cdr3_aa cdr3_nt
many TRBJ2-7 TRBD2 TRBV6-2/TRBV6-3 CASSYRTSVAGSQQYF TGTGCCAGCAGTTACAGGACTTCGGTAGCGGGATCCCAACAGTACTTC
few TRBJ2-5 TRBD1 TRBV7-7 CASSLGTGGALETQYF TGTGCCAGCAGCTTGGGGACAGGGGGCGCGCTGGAGACCCAGTACTTC
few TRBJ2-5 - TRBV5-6 CASSFGPLAYQETQYF TGTGCCAGCAGCTTCGGACCGTTGGCGTACCAAGAGACCCAGTACTTC
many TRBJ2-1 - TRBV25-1 CASNGLGGEINEQFF TGTGCCAGCAACGGGCTGGGAGGTGAGATCAATGAGCAGTTCTTC
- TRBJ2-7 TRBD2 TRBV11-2 CASKRAGEGYEQYF TGTGCCAGCAAACGAGCGGGAGAGGGCTACGAGCAGTACTTC
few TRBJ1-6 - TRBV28 CASSWANSPLHF TGTGCCAGCAGTTGGGCGAATTCACCCCTCCACTTT
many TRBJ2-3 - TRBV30 CAWSFRDTQYF TGTGCCTGGAGTTTTAGAGATACGCAGTATTTT
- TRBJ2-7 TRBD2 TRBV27 CASSLYGRDYEQYF TGTGCCAGCAGTCTGTACGGGAGGGACTACGAGCAGTACTTC
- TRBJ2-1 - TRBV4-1 CASSLLGGAGITEQFF TGCGCCAGCAGCCTCCTAGGTGGGGCAGGCATCACTGAGCAGTTCTTC
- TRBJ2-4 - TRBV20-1 CSAGRSRVAKNIQYF TGCAGTGCTGGACGCTCCCGAGTAGCCAAAAACATTCAGTACTTC